This T cell receptor beta chain was identified in a study of cytomegalovirus exposure and HLA in healthy donors. PCR used 60 Vbeta primers and 13 Jbeta primers. The assay was immunoSEQ multiplex PCR, and TCRdb's table has in-frame clones only and misses some. Among 110,000 or so clones, 74% were seen once, and the ten largest hold approximately 2%. Germline CDR1 is MNHNS and CDR2 is SASEGT. The CDR3 contains 16 residues. Trimming left V 2 bases short and J 1 base short, with 15 bases between. The sequenced sample consisted of PBMCs. J is TRBJ2-7 and V is TRBV6-1; possible D gene TRBD2, 5 bases. The sequence was collected from a human donor in good health. CDR3 region: CASSEMGRGGSYEQYF. Here the CDR3 DNA reads TGTGCCAGCAGTGAAATGGGCCGGGGTGGGTCCTACGAGCAGTACTTC.